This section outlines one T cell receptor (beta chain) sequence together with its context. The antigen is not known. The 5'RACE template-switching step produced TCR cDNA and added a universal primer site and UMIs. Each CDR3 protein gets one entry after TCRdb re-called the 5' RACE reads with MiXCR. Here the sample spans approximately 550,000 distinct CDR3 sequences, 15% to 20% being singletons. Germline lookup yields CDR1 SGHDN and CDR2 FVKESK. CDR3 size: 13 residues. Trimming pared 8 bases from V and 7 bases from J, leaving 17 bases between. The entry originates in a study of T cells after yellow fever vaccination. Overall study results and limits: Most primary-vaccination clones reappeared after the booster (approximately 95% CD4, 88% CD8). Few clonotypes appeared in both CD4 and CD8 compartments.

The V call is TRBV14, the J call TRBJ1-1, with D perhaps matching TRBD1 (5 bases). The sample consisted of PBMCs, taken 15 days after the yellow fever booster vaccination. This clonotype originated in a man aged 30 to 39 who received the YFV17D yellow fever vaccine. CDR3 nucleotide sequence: TGTGCCAGCCAATTTAATGCGGGGGTTGAAGCTTTCTTT. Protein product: CASQFNAGVEAFF.